This record looks at one T cell receptor beta chain sequence and its context. Its antigen is not identified. Germline V gene sequence: CDR1 LGHNA, CDR2 YSLEER. The CDR3 has 15 residues. V was pared by 4 bases and J by 6 bases, with 15 bases between. This specimen comes from a study of PD-L1 blockade in urothelial cancer. The overall study: Each patient had 0 to 3 earlier chemotherapy regimens. T cells were recovered from blood samples at a median of 141,255. Study results and caveats: By 3 weeks, tumor-associated blood clones had expanded more in durable-benefit patients.

Each individual provided 1 to 8 samples (taken pretreatment and on-treatment). Profiled with immunoSEQ multiplex PCR; TCRdb holds only in-frame clones, not every one. The sample carries about 51,000 clones, approximately 86% recorded once. The TCR comes from a man between 60 and 75 years old with urothelial cancer. The sequences come from PBMCs, collected around atezolizumab (anti-PD-L1) treatment. The J gene is TRBJ2-2, the V gene TRBV4-3, with D possibly matching TRBD2 (6 bases). The CDR3 region is CASSPQIVAAGELFF. The CDR3 DNA follows: TGCGCCAGCAGCCCCCAAATAGTAGCGGCCGGGGAGCTGTTTTTT.